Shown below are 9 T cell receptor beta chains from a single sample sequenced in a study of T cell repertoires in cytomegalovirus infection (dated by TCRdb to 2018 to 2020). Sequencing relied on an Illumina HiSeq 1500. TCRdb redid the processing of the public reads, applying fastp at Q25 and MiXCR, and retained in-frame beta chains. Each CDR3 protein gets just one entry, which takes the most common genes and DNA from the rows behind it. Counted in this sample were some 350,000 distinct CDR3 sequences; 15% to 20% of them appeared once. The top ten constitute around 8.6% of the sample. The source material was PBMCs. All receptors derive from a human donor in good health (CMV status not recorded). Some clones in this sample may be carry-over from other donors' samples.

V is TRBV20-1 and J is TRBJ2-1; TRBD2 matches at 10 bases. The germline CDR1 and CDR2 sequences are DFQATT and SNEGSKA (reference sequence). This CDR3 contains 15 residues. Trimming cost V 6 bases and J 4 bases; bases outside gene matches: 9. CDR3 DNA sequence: TGCAGTGCCAGGAGACTAGCGGGCCCATACAATGAGCAGTTCTTC. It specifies CSARRLAGPYNEQFF.

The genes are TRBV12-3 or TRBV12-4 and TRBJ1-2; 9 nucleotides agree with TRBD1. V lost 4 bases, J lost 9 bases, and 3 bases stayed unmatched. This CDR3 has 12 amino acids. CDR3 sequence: CASSWGTGSYTF. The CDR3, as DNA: TGTGCCAGCAGTTGGGGGACAGGGAGCTACACCTTC.

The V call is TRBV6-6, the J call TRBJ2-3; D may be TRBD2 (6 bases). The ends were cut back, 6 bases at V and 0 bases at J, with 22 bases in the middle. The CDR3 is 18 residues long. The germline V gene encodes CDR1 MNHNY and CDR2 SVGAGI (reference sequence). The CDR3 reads CASRRESSAASSTDTQYF. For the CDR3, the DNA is TGTGCCAGCAGAAGGGAATCTAGCGCCGCTTCTAGCACAGATACGCAGTATTTT.

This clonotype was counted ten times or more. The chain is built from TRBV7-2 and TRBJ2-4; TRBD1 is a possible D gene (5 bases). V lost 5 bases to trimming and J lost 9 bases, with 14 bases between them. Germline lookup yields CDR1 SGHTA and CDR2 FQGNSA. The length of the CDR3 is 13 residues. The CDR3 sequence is CASSPQGVGIQYF. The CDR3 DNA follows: TGTGCCAGCAGCCCCCAAGGGGTGGGCATTCAGTACTTC.

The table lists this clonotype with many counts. The CDR3 loop is CASSPRTGKYYGYTF. In nucleotides, the CDR3 is TGTGCCAGTAGCCCTCGGACAGGCAAATACTATGGCTACACCTTC. This chain uses TRBV19 with TRBJ1-2; 7 nucleotides align to TRBD1. Trimming took 6 bases from V and 3 from J; bases not matched to a gene: 10. Germline assignment: CDR1 LNHDA and CDR2 SQIVND (reference sequence). CDR3 size: 15 residues.

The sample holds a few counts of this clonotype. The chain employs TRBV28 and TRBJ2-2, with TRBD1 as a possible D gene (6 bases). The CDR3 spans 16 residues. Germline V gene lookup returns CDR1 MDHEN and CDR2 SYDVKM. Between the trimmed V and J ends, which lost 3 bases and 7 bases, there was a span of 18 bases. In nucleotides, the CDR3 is TGTGCCAGCAGTTTGACCCTTCCGAGGGGGATCGGGGAGCTGTTTTTT. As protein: CASSLTLPRGIGELFF.

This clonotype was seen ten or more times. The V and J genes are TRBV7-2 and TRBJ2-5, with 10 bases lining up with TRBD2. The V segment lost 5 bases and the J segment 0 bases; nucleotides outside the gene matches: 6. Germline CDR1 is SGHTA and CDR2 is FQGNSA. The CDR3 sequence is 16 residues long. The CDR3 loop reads CASSVTSGMYQETQYF. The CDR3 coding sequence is TGTGCCAGCAGCGTAACTAGCGGGATGTACCAAGAGACCCAGTACTTC.

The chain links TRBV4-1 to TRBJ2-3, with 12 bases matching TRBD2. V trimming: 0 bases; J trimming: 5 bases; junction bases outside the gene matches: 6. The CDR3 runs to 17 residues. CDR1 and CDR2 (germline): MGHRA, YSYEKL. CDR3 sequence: CASSQEPSGGAGDTQYF. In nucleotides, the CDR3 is TGCGCCAGCAGCCAAGAACCTAGCGGGGGGGCAGGAGATACGCAGTATTTT.

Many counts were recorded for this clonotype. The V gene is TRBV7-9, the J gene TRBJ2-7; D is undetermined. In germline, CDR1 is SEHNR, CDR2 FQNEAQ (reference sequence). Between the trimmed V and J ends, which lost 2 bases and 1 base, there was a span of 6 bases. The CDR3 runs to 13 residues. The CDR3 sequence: CASSLQDSYEQYF. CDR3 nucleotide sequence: TGTGCCAGCAGCTTACAGGATTCCTACGAGCAGTACTTC.